These 28 T cell receptor beta chains came from one sample sequenced in a study of kidney transplant recipient with SARS-CoV-2 infection. TCRdb redid the calling of the reads with MiXCR, one entry per CDR3 protein. The sample holds some 220,000 distinct CDR3 sequences; 29% are singletons and the top ten take under 9.5%. Sequencing was performed on a blood sample, taken at baseline and between days 110 and 120 from a kidney transplant recipient. The receptors here all came from a male patient between 25 and 39 years old who had COVID-19 and was a kidney transplant recipient. Some T cells may be transferred from the graft donor.

Details on this clonotype: A read error may be the cause here, since a much bigger clone is one base away. The chain combines TRBV28 with TRBJ2-7; 10 nucleotides match TRBD2. Germline V lookup: CDR1 MDHEN, CDR2 SYDVKM. The CDR3 is 15 residues long. The CDR3 DNA reads TGTGCCGGCAGTCCAACTAGCGGGATACCCTACGAGCAGTACTTC. Its translation: CAGSPTSGIPYEQYF.

The V and J genes are TRBV24-1 and TRBJ1-2; D gene unclear. Germline V gives CDR1 KGHDR, CDR2 SFDVKD. The CDR3 runs 17 residues. V was clipped by 6 bases and J by 4 bases, with 23 bases between them. The CDR3 sequence: CATSFGHSTRKTYGYTF. In DNA form, the CDR3 reads TGTGCCACCAGTTTCGGCCATAGTACCAGAAAGACCTATGGCTACACCTTC.

As concerns this clonotype: A much larger clone lies a single base off, so this may be a read error. This chain connects TRBV6-9 to TRBJ1-2; D is unclear. The CDR3 sequence is 17 residues long. V was cut by 5 bases and J by 7 bases, with 26 bases left in between. The germline V gene encodes CDR1 MNHGY and CDR2 SVAAGI. The CDR3 region is CASSAYMPYGKTCGYTF. CDR3 DNA: TGTGCCAGCAGTGCTTACATGCCTTACGGAAAGACCTGTGGCTACACCTTC.

In its sample, this clonotype was seen many times. The chain recombines TRBV28 with TRBJ1-6, with D perhaps TRBD1 (5 bases). Germline CDR1 and CDR2: MDHEN and SYDVKM. The CDR3 extends over 15 amino acids. Trimming removed 4 bases at V and 9 bases at J, with 16 bases between. CDR3 sequence reads: CASSYATSGGSPLHF. Written as DNA, the CDR3 is TGTGCCAGCAGTTACGCGACTTCTGGGGGTTCACCCCTCCACTTT.

This clonotype came up many times. The V gene is TRBV19, the J gene TRBJ2-7; tentatively, D is TRBD1 (6 bases). This CDR3 has 18 amino acids. Per germline, CDR1 LNHDA and CDR2 SQIVND (reference sequence). V shed 8 bases and J shed 0 bases, with 26 bases lying between them. Here the CDR3 reads CASSRRQGYERLSYEQYF. The CDR3 DNA sequence: TGTGCCAGTTCTCGACGGCAGGGGTATGAGAGGCTCTCCTACGAGCAGTACTTC.

This clonotype has at least ten counts. The rearrangement joins TRBV7-9 to TRBJ1-4; D gene uncertain. The V end was cut by 5 bases, the J end by 10 bases, with 11 bases between. Looked up from germline, CDR1 is SEHNR and CDR2 is FQNEAQ (reference sequence). The CDR3 is made up of 12 amino acids. This CDR3 is CASSLPGGKLFF. CDR3 nucleotides: TGTGCCAGCAGCCTACCGGGAGGAAAACTGTTTTTT.

To note about this clonotype: This could be a read error, since a much larger clone is one nucleotide away. The V call is TRBV20-1, the J call TRBJ2-7; 8 nucleotides line up with TRBD2. There are 13 residues in the CDR3. CDR1 DFQATT and CDR2 SNEGSKA come from the germline V gene (reference sequence). The CDR3 nucleotides read TGCAGTGCTCCGACGGCGGGAGGACACGAGGAGTACTTC. It translates to CSAPTAGGHEEYF.

A remark on this clonotype: A much more abundant neighbour one base away suggests this may be a read error. This rearrangement joins TRBV4-3 to TRBJ1-3, with D possibly being TRBD1 (6 bases). V lost 2 bases and J 1 base, leaving 15 bases between the germline ends. CDR3 length: 17 residues. CDR1 is LGHNA, CDR2 YSLEER, per germline. The CDR3 bases are TGCGCCAGCAGCCAACCACCCCCCCAGGGGTCTGGAAACACCATATATTTT. It encodes CASSQPPPQGSGNTIYF.

The chain recombines TRBV20-1 with TRBJ1-2; 11 bases line up with TRBD1. This CDR3 comprises 15 residues. The germline V gene encodes CDR1 DFQATT and CDR2 SNEGSKA (reference sequence). V lost 6 bases, J lost 4 bases, and 10 bases stayed unmatched. This CDR3 reads CSAVGQGASSYGYTF. The CDR3, as DNA: TGCAGTGCCGTCGGACAGGGGGCGTCGAGCTATGGCTACACCTTC.

This clonotype appeared many times. J is TRBJ2-5 and V is TRBV3-1; D gene ambiguous. The ends were cut back, 3 bases at V and 5 bases at J, with 22 bases in the middle. The CDR3 is made up of 17 amino acids. The germline gives CDR1 LGHDT, CDR2 YNNKEL (reference sequence). The CDR3 DNA reads as TGTGCCAGCAGCCATTATGGTCCCATTTCTTTCTCTGAGACCCAGTACTTC. Translation: CASSHYGPISFSETQYF.

A word on this clonotype: Just one base apart from a much larger clone, this may be a read error. The CDR3, as DNA: TGTGCCAACAGTCAAACAGGAACCTCCTATGGCTACACCTTC. It encodes CANSQTGTSYGYTF. The J gene is TRBJ1-2, the V gene TRBV6-7; D is perhaps TRBD1 (5 bases). TRBV6-7 is classed as an ORF, of uncertain function. This CDR3 contains 14 residues.

With regard to this clonotype: The conserved phenylalanine or tryptophan is not found at the CDR3 terminus, so this likely reflects a read error. The V gene is TRBV20-1, the J gene TRBJ1-2; 8 bases line up with TRBD1. The CDR3 is 13 amino acids. Per the germline V gene, CDR1 is DFQATT and CDR2 is SNEGSKA (reference sequence). Written as DNA, the CDR3 is TGCAGGGCTAGGTTGACAGGGGACTATGGCTACACCCTC. This encodes CRARLTGDYGYTL.

This clonotype was recorded at least ten times. The gene calls are TRBV12-5 and TRBJ1-2; tentatively, D is TRBD1 (5 bases). CDR1 and CDR2 from the germline V gene are LGHNT and FRNRAP. The CDR3 has 17 residues. Trimming shortened V by 5 bases and J by 4 bases, and 23 bases separated the two germline ends. The CDR3 protein is CASGRDLLQGKTYGYTF. CDR3 DNA: TGTGCTAGTGGTAGAGATCTTTTGCAGGGAAAGACCTATGGCTACACCTTC.

This clonotype was seen ten or more times. The chain links TRBV12-2 to TRBJ1-2. TRBV12-2 is classified as a pseudogene. This CDR3 comprises 17 residues. The CDR3 sequence is CASRGVLTPRKTYGYTF. The CDR3 DNA sequence: TGTGCAAGTCGCGGTGTATTGACTCCACGAAAGACCTATGGCTACACCTTC.

In its sample, this clonotype was seen many times. The chain employs TRBV3-1 and TRBJ1-2; no definite D call. V was pared by 5 bases and J by 4 bases, with 23 bases between. Looked up from germline, CDR1 is LGHDT and CDR2 is YNNKEL (reference sequence). This CDR3 comprises 17 residues. In DNA, the CDR3 is TGTGCCAGCAGCTCAGTGTGCACCCTTCGAAAGACCTATGGCTACACCTTC. Amino acids: CASSSVCTLRKTYGYTF. The full variable domain, completed using reference TRBV3-1 and TRBJ1-2, is DTAVSQTPKYLVTQMGNDKSIKCEQNLGHDTMYWYKQDSKKFLKIMFSYNNKELIINETVPNRFSPKSPDKAHLNLHINSLELGDSAVYFCASSSVCTLRKTYGYTFGSGTRLTVV.

This clonotype occurred once. This may be a read error: a much more frequent sequence differs by one nucleotide. This chain connects TRBV28 to TRBJ1-6, with 7 positions matching TRBD1. CDR3 length equals 15 residues. CDR1 MDHEN and CDR2 SYDVKM come from the germline V gene. Trimming took 11 bases from V and 10 from J; bases not matched to a gene: 17. CDR3 DNA: TGTGCCGGCGGCTTGCAGGGGGAAGGGAGCTCACCCCTCCACTTT. Translating gives CAGGLQGEGSSPLHF. Variable domain in full (rest from reference TRBV28 and TRBJ1-6): DVKVTQSSRYLVKRTGEKVFLECVQDMDHENMFWYRQDPGLGLRLIYFSYDVKMKEKGDIPEGYSVSREKKERFSLILESASTNQTSMYLCAGGLQGEGSSPLHFGNGTRLTVT.

As for this clonotype: A much bigger clone sits one base away, suggesting this may be a read error. The chain carries TRBV2 and TRBJ2-7; D perhaps matches TRBD2 (5 bases). The V gene's germline CDR1 is SNHLY and CDR2 FYNNEI. The CDR3 has 11 amino acids. Trimming took 5 bases from V and 6 from J, leaving 8 bases between them. CDR3: CASSWECEQYF. The CDR3 DNA reads as TGTGCCAGCAGTTGGGAGTGCGAGCAGTACTTC.

In its sample, this clonotype was seen many times. This chain uses TRBV5-5 with TRBJ1-2; D unclear. In germline, CDR1 is SGHKS, CDR2 YYEKEE (reference sequence). CDR3 size: 16 residues. Deletions cut 7 bases from V and 4 bases from J, with 23 bases between. The CDR3 sequence is CASWYVVSRKTYGYTF. The CDR3 DNA follows: TGTGCCAGCTGGTACGTTGTCTCGCGAAAGACCTATGGCTACACCTTC.

A word on this clonotype: Being one base from a much bigger clone, this may be a read error. The chain recombines TRBV11-3 with TRBJ1-2; D uncertain. This CDR3 has 17 residues. CDR1 SGHNT and CDR2 YENEEA come from the germline V gene. The DNA of the CDR3 is TGTGCCAGCAGCGTCTTAGTCGATCTCGGAAAGACCTATGACTACACCTTC. Its protein is CASSVLVDLGKTYDYTF.

Many counts were recorded for this clonotype. The chain is built from TRBV6-5 and TRBJ1-5; D uncertain. The germline CDR1 and CDR2 sequences are MNHEY and SVGAGI. The CDR3 loop spans 14 amino acids. The ends were cut back, 3 bases at V and 2 bases at J, with 8 bases in the middle. CDR3 region: CASSYRRGNQPQHF. The CDR3 nucleotides are TGTGCCAGCAGTTATCGGAGGGGCAATCAGCCCCAGCATTTT.

As to this clonotype: Sequence at one end of the junction differs from germline and may be a read error. V usage is TRBV11-3 and J usage is TRBJ2-1, with 10 nucleotides matching TRBD1. There are 15 residues in the CDR3. From germline, CDR1 is SGHNT and CDR2 YENEEA. CDR3 sequence: CVSSPGTGVRNEQFF. In DNA form, the CDR3 reads TGTGTCAGCAGCCCCGGGACAGGGGTAAGGAATGAGCAGTTCTTC. Filled out from reference TRBV11-3 and TRBJ2-1, the complete variable domain reads EAGVVQSPRYKIIEKKQPVAFWCNPISGHNTLYWYLQNLGQGPELLIRYENEEAVDDSQLPKDRFSAERLKGVDSTLKIQPAELGDSAVYLCVSSPGTGVRNEQFFGPGTRLTVL.

This clonotype was seen just once. A much bigger clone sits one base away, suggesting this may be a read error. This chain uses TRBV20-1 with TRBJ2-5, with a tentative D call TRBD1 (5 bases). CDR1 is DFQATT and CDR2 is SNEGSKA in the germline V gene (reference sequence). The V end lost 3 bases, the J end lost 4 bases, and 15 bases lay between the germline ends. The length of the CDR3 is 14 residues. CDR3 in amino acids: CSASPWARGETQYF. The CDR3 DNA reads TGCAGTGCTAGTCCTTGGGCTAGGGGAGAGACCCAGTACTTC.

Regarding this clonotype: A much larger clone differs from this one at a single base, so this may be a read error. V is TRBV6-5 and J is TRBJ2-5; 7 bases match TRBD1. The trim removed 7 bases at V and 7 bases at J, leaving 15 bases unmatched. CDR3 length: 15 residues. The germline CDR1 and CDR2 sequences are MNHEY and SVGAGI. The CDR3 sequence: CASTSTGLREGTQYF. DNA for the CDR3: TGTGCCAGCACTTCGACAGGGCTTAGAGAAGGGACCCAGTACTTC.

As concerns this clonotype: A much more abundant neighbour one base away suggests this may be a read error. The chain couples TRBV13 to TRBJ2-7, with D possibly matching TRBD1 (6 bases). With the DNA end fitting TRBJ2-5 better, the J assignment may be wrong. The CDR3 is 13 residues long. Germline lookup yields CDR1 PRHDT and CDR2 FYEKMQ (reference sequence). The CDR3 DNA is TGTGCCAGCAGCCACACAGGGTCAGAGACCCAGTACTTC. Protein: CASSHTGSETQYF.

About this clonotype: One junction end does not reproduce the germline sequence, and a read error may be involved. The rearrangement uses TRBV7-2 and TRBJ1-2; 7 nucleotides line up with TRBD1. CDR3 length: 17 amino acids. Germline V lookup: CDR1 SGHTA, CDR2 FQGNSA. Here the CDR3 reads CANSLGDRDGKTYGYTF. The DNA of the CDR3 is TGTGCCAACAGCTTGGGGGACAGAGACGGAAAGACCTATGGCTACACCTTC.

This chain connects TRBV3-1 to TRBJ1-1; D is undetermined. Germline loops: CDR1 LGHDT, CDR2 YNNKEL (reference sequence). The V end lost 5 bases, the J end lost 4 bases, and 23 bases lay between the germline ends. The CDR3 loop spans 17 amino acids. The DNA for the CDR3 is TGTGCCAGCAGCGCAGTGAGTCCCATTTCAATTCGCACTGAAGCTTTCTTT. This sequence encodes CASSAVSPISIRTEAFF.

Comment on this clonotype: A much larger clone lies a single base off, so this may be a read error. V usage is TRBV6-4 and J usage is TRBJ2-7; the D is unclear. The germline gives CDR1 MRHNA, CDR2 SNTAGT. CDR3 length: 13 residues. V shed 2 bases and J shed 2 bases, with 7 bases lying between them. The CDR3 nucleotides read TGTGCCAGCAGTGACGGCAACCCCTACGAGCAGTACTTC. As protein: CASSDGNPYEQYF.

This clonotype was observed many times. This rearrangement joins TRBV2 to TRBJ1-4, with a weak D call TRBD1 (6 bases). The V end was cut by 2 bases, the J end by 8 bases, with 12 bases between. Germline loops: CDR1 SNHLY, CDR2 FYNNEI. The CDR3 runs to 14 residues. CDR3 loop: CASSEQGRGEKLFF. The CDR3 DNA follows: TGTGCCAGCAGTGAACAGGGGAGGGGCGAAAAACTGTTTTTT. Supplemented by reference TRBV2 and TRBJ1-4, the full variable domain reads EPEVTQTPSHQVTQMGQEVILRCVPISNHLYFYWYRQILGQKVEFLVSFYNNEISEKSEIFDDQFSVERPDGSNFTLKIRSTKLEDSAMYFCASSEQGRGEKLFFGSGTQLSVL.